These 2 T cell receptor beta chains were sequenced from one sample in a study of shared clonotypes between healthy human individuals (dated by TCRdb to 2019 to 2021). The method behind the library was the immunoSEQ multiplex PCR assay. Entries here come from immuneACCESS through TCRdb and include only in-frame sequences with V and J called. Some clones fail to appear in such tables; in the studies checked, an unresolved V gene covers under half of the shortfall, and the cause of the remainder is unknown. In all, the sample holds over a million clones, and roughly 96% of those were seen once. The ten largest clones represent approximately 1% of the sample. What was sequenced was naive CD4+ T cells sorted from blood. The cell subset or site label of this sample denotes: CD45RA+ positively selected. These receptors originate from a man aged 30 to 45 in good health.

As concerns this clone: The sample holds other DNA sequences that translate to the same CDR3. The chain recombines TRBV20-1 with TRBJ1-2; D ambiguous. Trimming took 5 bases from V and 3 from J, leaving 4 bases between them. Germline assignment: CDR1 DFQATT and CDR2 SNEGSKA (reference sequence). The CDR3 contains 10 residues. Written as DNA, the CDR3 is TGCAGTGCTTCGGACTATGGCTACACCTTC. Translated: CSASDYGYTF.

This sequence joins TRBV9 and TRBJ2-5, with 8 bases identical to TRBD2. Germline CDR1 is SGDLS and CDR2 is YYNGEE. CDR3 length: 13 residues. With 7 bases clipped from V and 3 bases from J, the junction kept 5 bases outside the gene matches. The CDR3 protein is CASRGTREETQYF. The CDR3 DNA reads TGTGCCAGCCGCGGGACTAGGGAAGAGACCCAGTACTTC.